The 18 T cell receptor beta chains reported below all come from one sample, sequenced in a study of T cell responses to AZD1222 COVID-19 vaccine. Here immunoSEQ multiplex PCR was the method, and the copy in TCRdb shows in-frame clones only, minus some. The sample consists of around 200,000 clones, about 86% of them appearing once. This material consisted of peripheral blood, taken on day 0 of AZD1222 vaccination. The source of these receptors is an adult in good health.

The chain recombines TRBV30 with TRBJ1-5, with D possibly being TRBD1 (6 bases). CDR1 and CDR2 from the germline V gene are GTSNPN and SVGIG (reference sequence). The V end lost 5 bases, the J end lost 0 bases, and 8 bases lay between the germline ends. The CDR3 has 13 amino acids. The CDR3 loop is CAWGGGSNQPQHF. CDR3 DNA: TGTGCCTGGGGAGGGGGTAGCAATCAGCCCCAGCATTTT.

CDR3 in DNA: TGTGCCAGCTCGGGAGAGGATGAGCGTGATGGCTACACCTTC. As protein: CASSGEDERDGYTF. This chain links TRBV21-1 with TRBJ1-2. TRBV21-1 is classified as a pseudogene. This CDR3 is 14 amino acids long.

The chain joins TRBV9 to TRBJ1-2, with 8 bases fitting TRBD1. Germline loops: CDR1 SGDLS, CDR2 YYNGEE. This CDR3 has 13 residues. Trimming cost V 4 bases and J 4 bases; bases outside gene matches: 3. CDR3 protein: CASSLQGGYGYTF. The DNA for the CDR3 is TGTGCCAGCAGCCTACAGGGGGGCTATGGCTACACCTTC.

The genes are TRBV6-5 and TRBJ2-3; unclear D gene. This CDR3 has 15 residues. Germline values: CDR1 MNHEY, CDR2 SVGAGI. Trimming stripped 0 bases from V and 0 bases from J, with 7 bases between. The CDR3, as DNA: TGTGCCAGCAGTTACTCGGTTCTAAGCACAGATACGCAGTATTTT. Its translation is CASSYSVLSTDTQYF.

The chain uses TRBV5-6 and TRBJ1-6; 10 bases line up with TRBD1. The ends lost 3 bases at V and 8 bases at J; junction bases unmatched: 5. The CDR3 extends over 15 amino acids. Germline V lookup: CDR1 SGHDT, CDR2 YYEEEE. CDR3 nucleotide sequence: TGTGCCAGCAGCTCCACCGGGACAGGGGATTCACCCCTCCACTTT. Translating gives CASSSTGTGDSPLHF.

This sequence joins TRBV28 and TRBJ1-2, with a possible D match to TRBD1 (5 bases). Germline V lookup: CDR1 MDHEN, CDR2 SYDVKM. V was pared by 5 bases and J by 4 bases, with 11 bases between. The CDR3 runs 13 residues. CDR3 in amino acids: CASSAAGFYGYTF. CDR3 DNA: TGTGCCAGCAGTGCTGCAGGGTTCTATGGCTACACCTTC.

V and J are TRBV3-1 (or the pseudogene TRBV3-2) and TRBJ1-2; D ambiguous. Per germline, CDR1 LGHDT and CDR2 YNNKEL (reference sequence). The CDR3 covers 13 residues. V lost 1 base to trimming and J lost 2 bases, with 5 bases between them. CDR3 amino acids: CASSQGLNYGYTF. In nucleotides, the CDR3 is TGTGCCAGCAGCCAAGGGTTGAACTATGGCTACACCTTC.

The J gene is TRBJ1-5, the V gene TRBV20-1; the match to TRBD1 covers 10 bases. V gave up 3 bases and J gave up 2 bases; unmatched junction bases: 13. This CDR3 region has 18 residues. Germline V gene sequence: CDR1 DFQATT, CDR2 SNEGSKA (reference sequence). As DNA, the CDR3 is TGCAGTGCTAGTCGAAGGACAGGGGGGAATGCGGGCAATCAGCCCCAGCATTTT. Its translation is CSASRRTGGNAGNQPQHF.

This clone was found once. The chain uses TRBV30 and TRBJ2-5; tentatively, D is TRBD2 (7 bases). Germline-derived CDR1 and CDR2 are GTSNPN and SVGIG (reference sequence). V lost 2 bases to trimming and J lost 0 bases, with 19 bases between them. The CDR3 extends over 17 amino acids. This chain's CDR3 is CAWSFRTARGDQETQYF. CDR3 sequence (DNA): TGTGCCTGGAGTTTTAGGACAGCCCGGGGGGACCAAGAGACCCAGTACTTC.

The V gene is TRBV6-5, the J gene TRBJ2-7; D is uncertain. Trimming removed 0 bases at V and 2 bases at J, with 14 bases between. Germline CDR1 reads MNHEY; CDR2 reads SVGAGI. The CDR3 sequence is 16 residues long. Here the CDR3 DNA reads TGTGCCAGCAGTTACTCAAAGACCTCTACTCCCTACGAGCAGTACTTC. It encodes CASSYSKTSTPYEQYF.

J is TRBJ1-3 and V is TRBV7-2; possibly TRBD1 for D (5 bases). The V end was cut by 2 bases, the J end by 0 bases, with 11 bases between. Germline V gene sequence: CDR1 SGHTA, CDR2 FQGNSA. The length of the CDR3 is 16 residues. As DNA, the CDR3 is TGTGCCAGCAGCTTACGCGCAGGGAGCTCTGGAAACACCATATATTTT. Translation: CASSLRAGSSGNTIYF.

The CDR3 protein is CASSPEVQPQHF. CDR3 nucleotide sequence: TGTGCCAGCAGCCCGGAGGTTCAGCCCCAGCATTTT. The chain is built from TRBV13 and TRBJ1-5; unclear D gene. The CDR3 consists of 12 residues. Between the trimmed V and J ends, which lost 5 bases and 6 bases, there was a span of 8 bases. The germline gives CDR1 PRHDT, CDR2 FYEKMQ (reference sequence).

The chain recombines TRBV6-6 with TRBJ1-5, with 7 bases matching TRBD1. Trimming took 6 bases from V and 8 from J; bases not matched to a gene: 10. Germline V gene data show CDR1 as MNHNY and CDR2 as SVGAGI (reference sequence). This CDR3 spans 14 amino acids. The chain's CDR3 is CASRSQGQNKPQHF. Here the CDR3 DNA reads TGTGCCAGCAGGTCACAGGGGCAAAATAAGCCCCAGCATTTT.

This clone was observed a single time. The V and J genes are TRBV6-5 and TRBJ2-1; tentatively, D is TRBD1 (5 bases). Germline V CDR1 and CDR2: MNHEY, SVGAGI. This CDR3 contains 15 residues. Trimming cost V 7 bases and J 7 bases, with 20 bases left between them. DNA for the CDR3: TGTGCCAGCACCCCCGGCGTCCACTCAGGGAATGAGCAGTTCTTC. Translated, it gives CASTPGVHSGNEQFF.

The chain is built from TRBV18 and TRBJ2-3, with 11 bases identical to TRBD2. The CDR3 spans 17 residues. Germline CDR1 KGHSH, CDR2 LQKENI. Germline trimming cut 1 base from V and 1 base from J; bases unmatched to any gene: 4. CDR3 DNA: TGTGCCAGCTCACCACTAGCGGGGGGGTATGGCACAGATACGCAGTATTTT. It yields the protein CASSPLAGGYGTDTQYF.

The genes are TRBV28 and TRBJ1-3; perhaps TRBD1 as D (5 bases). The CDR3 spans 16 residues. Trimming cost V 7 bases and J 0 bases, with 16 bases left between them. CDR1 and CDR2 (germline): MDHEN, SYDVKM. CDR3 residues: CASTTGETYSGNTIYF. DNA of the CDR3: TGTGCCAGCACCACGGGGGAGACCTACTCTGGAAACACCATATATTTT.

The genes are TRBV19 and TRBJ2-7; 9 bases align to TRBD1. The CDR3 is made up of 16 amino acids. Trimming cost V 3 bases and J 4 bases; bases outside gene matches: 10. The V gene's germline CDR1 is LNHDA and CDR2 SQIVND (reference sequence). The CDR3 loop is CASSMGTGYGSYEQYF. The CDR3 nucleotides read TGTGCCAGTAGTATGGGGACAGGGTATGGGTCGTACGAGCAGTACTTC.

The chain has TRBV29-1 and TRBJ1-3; tentative D call: TRBD1 (5 bases). This CDR3 is built from 13 residues. The ends were cut back, 4 bases at V and 2 bases at J, with 9 bases in the middle. Looked up from germline, CDR1 is SQVTM and CDR2 is ANQGSEA. CDR3 sequence reads: CSVGMGAGNTIYF. CDR3 DNA sequence: TGCAGCGTTGGCATGGGGGCTGGAAACACCATATATTTT.